Reported below is one T cell receptor beta chain. Its target is not known. Germline CDR1 and CDR2: MNHEY and SVGAGI. This CDR3 region has 15 residues. V was cut by 4 bases and J by 5 bases, with 15 bases left in between. The table came from immunoSEQ multiplex PCR; TCRdb's copy has only in-frame clones and leaves some out. Counted here are around 30,000 clones, 81% occurring once; the ten biggest clones make up about 2.3%. The entry originates in a study of T cells in narcolepsy. Study information: Patients with NT1 or NT2 and healthy control donors were enrolled. Points from the study as a whole: Comparing one patient's CSF and blood CD4+ clonotypes highlighted HCRT- and TRIB2-specific autoreactive clonotypes. No autoreactive T cell clone sequences appeared in some memory CD4+ repertoires. Reportedly, autoreactive clonotypes were serially detected in patients' blood but not controls'.

The sequenced sample was memory (CD45RA-) CD4+ T cells from blood. This chain uses TRBV6-5 with TRBJ1-5, with a tentative D call TRBD1 (5 bases). The sequence was obtained from a human donor in good health. The CDR3 bases are TGTGCCAGCAGTTTTGATGGACGGGGGGATCAGCCCCAGCATTTT. It yields the protein CASSFDGRGDQPQHF.